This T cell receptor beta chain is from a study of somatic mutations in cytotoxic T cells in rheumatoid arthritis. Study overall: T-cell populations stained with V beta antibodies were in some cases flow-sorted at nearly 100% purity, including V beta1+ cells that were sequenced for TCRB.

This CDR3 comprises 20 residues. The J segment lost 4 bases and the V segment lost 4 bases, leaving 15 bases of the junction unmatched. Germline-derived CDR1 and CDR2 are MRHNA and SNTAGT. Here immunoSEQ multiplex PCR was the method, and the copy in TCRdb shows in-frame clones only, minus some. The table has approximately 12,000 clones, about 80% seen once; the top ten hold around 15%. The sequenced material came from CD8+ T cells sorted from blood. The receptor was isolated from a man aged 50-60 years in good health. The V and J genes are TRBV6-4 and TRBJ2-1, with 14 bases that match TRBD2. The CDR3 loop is CASSAKGLAGVSAEYNEQFF. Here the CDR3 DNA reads TGTGCCAGCAGTGCCAAGGGACTAGCGGGGGTCTCTGCCGAATACAATGAGCAGTTCTTC.